The TCR beta chain described here comes from a study of T cell responses to AZD1222 COVID-19 vaccine. The sample holds one count of this clone. Looked up from germline, CDR1 is LGHNA and CDR2 is YNFKEQ. V shed 9 bases and J 0 bases; nucleotides not matched to a gene: 4. The CDR3 totals 14 residues. Produced via immunoSEQ multiplex PCR; TCRdb's table is partial and in-frame only. The data contain 90,000 to 120,000 clones, roughly 84% of them singletons. V usage is TRBV4-2 and J usage is TRBJ2-1; TRBD2 agrees at 8 bases. The receptor comes from an adult in good health. The material was peripheral blood, obtained on day 0 of AZD1222 vaccination. In nucleotides, the CDR3 is TGTGCCAGTTCTGCGGGGGGCTCCTACAATGAGCAGTTCTTC. It specifies CASSAGGSYNEQFF.